This is a list of T cell receptor beta chains from one sample in a study of T and B cells in COVID-19 patients. MiXCR, applied by TCRdb to the multiplex PCR reads, yields one record per CDR3 protein. The sample has around 6,200 distinct CDR3 sequences, 25% to 40% seen once; the top ten hold 57%. Sample: blood. The receptor set was obtained from a human donor with active COVID-19. Both conserved end residues are part of each CDR3. The order of the fields is D gene, V gene, CDR3 protein. D genes are given only for firm matches.

d_call: -
v_call: TRBV5-6
cdr3_aa: CASSPQGGASETQYF

d_call: -
v_call: TRBV6-5
cdr3_aa: CASSPGSTQYF

d_call: TRBD2
v_call: TRBV13
cdr3_aa: CASNIGLAGRGQYF

d_call: TRBD2
v_call: TRBV6-5
cdr3_aa: CASSNAGGEDEQFF

d_call: TRBD1
v_call: TRBV2
cdr3_aa: CASRATGGIFSDEKLFF

d_call: TRBD1
v_call: TRBV27
cdr3_aa: CASWDSFVNSPLHF

d_call: -
v_call: TRBV12-5
cdr3_aa: CASGTGRERQFF

d_call: -
v_call: TRBV6-5
cdr3_aa: CASSDNTDTQYF

d_call: TRBD1
v_call: TRBV6-5
cdr3_aa: CASSYTGTGERRLFF

d_call: -
v_call: TRBV15
cdr3_aa: CATSGPLVGVYNEQFF

d_call: -
v_call: TRBV5-5
cdr3_aa: CASSLSETQYF

d_call: TRBD2
v_call: TRBV27
cdr3_aa: CASSSLAGGDYEQYF

d_call: TRBD2
v_call: TRBV6-2/TRBV6-3
cdr3_aa: CASSSPSGIGELFF

d_call: TRBD2
v_call: TRBV12-3/TRBV12-4
cdr3_aa: CASTGTSVSGVETQYF

d_call: TRBD2
v_call: TRBV7-6
cdr3_aa: CASTVGAGVGTDTQYF

d_call: -
v_call: TRBV29-1
cdr3_aa: CSVLVRGANEKLFF

d_call: -
v_call: TRBV27
cdr3_aa: CASSSRDPTFYNEQFF

d_call: -
v_call: TRBV19
cdr3_aa: CASTPGPGGTEAFF

d_call: -
v_call: TRBV24-1
cdr3_aa: CATSRAAGTRTDTQYF

d_call: TRBD2
v_call: TRBV5-4
cdr3_aa: CASSLVLAGANEQFF

d_call: -
v_call: TRBV6-1
cdr3_aa: CATQNGLASLVNEQFF

d_call: TRBD2
v_call: TRBV5-3
cdr3_aa: CASSLRSSGGSYNEQFF

d_call: TRBD2
v_call: TRBV12-3/TRBV12-4
cdr3_aa: CASTQERLAGYNEQFF

d_call: TRBD2
v_call: TRBV27
cdr3_aa: CASSLMALAGSNEQFF

d_call: -
v_call: TRBV30
cdr3_aa: CACQGGHYNSPLHF

d_call: -
v_call: TRBV5-4
cdr3_aa: CASSFPLGGIHGYTF

d_call: -
v_call: TRBV19
cdr3_aa: CASSIDWGSNQPQHF

d_call: -
v_call: TRBV6-5
cdr3_aa: CGSSYSTSGNTIYF

d_call: TRBD1
v_call: TRBV18
cdr3_aa: CASSRTDRDTEAFF